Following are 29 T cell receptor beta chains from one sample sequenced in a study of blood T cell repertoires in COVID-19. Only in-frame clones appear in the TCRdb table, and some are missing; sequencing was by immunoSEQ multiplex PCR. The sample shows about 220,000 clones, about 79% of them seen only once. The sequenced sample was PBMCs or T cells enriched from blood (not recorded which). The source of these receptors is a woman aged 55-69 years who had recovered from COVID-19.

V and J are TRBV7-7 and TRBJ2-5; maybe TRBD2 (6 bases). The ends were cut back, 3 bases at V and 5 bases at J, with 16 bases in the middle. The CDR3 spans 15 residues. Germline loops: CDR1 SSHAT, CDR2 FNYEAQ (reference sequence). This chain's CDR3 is CASSLGGAVGETQYF. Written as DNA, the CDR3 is TGTGCCAGCAGCTTGGGCGGGGCGGTGGGCGAGACCCAGTACTTC.

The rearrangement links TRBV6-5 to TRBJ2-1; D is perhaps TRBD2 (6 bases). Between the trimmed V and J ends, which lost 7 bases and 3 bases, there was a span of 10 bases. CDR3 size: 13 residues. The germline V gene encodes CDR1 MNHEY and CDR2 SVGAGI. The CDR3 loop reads CASTYSGYNEQFF. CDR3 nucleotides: TGTGCCAGCACCTATAGCGGCTACAATGAGCAGTTCTTC.

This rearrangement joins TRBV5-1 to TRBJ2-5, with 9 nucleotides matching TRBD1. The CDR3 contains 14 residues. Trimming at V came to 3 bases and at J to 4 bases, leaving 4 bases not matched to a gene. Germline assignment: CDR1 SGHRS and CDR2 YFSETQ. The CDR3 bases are TGCGCCAGCAGCTGGGACAGGGTAAGAGAGACCCAGTACTTC. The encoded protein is CASSWDRVRETQYF. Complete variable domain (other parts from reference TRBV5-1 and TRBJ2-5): KAGVTQTPRYLIKTRGQQVTLSCSPISGHRSVSWYQQTPGQGLQFLFEYFSETQRNKGNFPGRFSGRQFSNSRSEMNVSTLELGDSALYLCASSWDRVRETQYFGPGTRLLVL.

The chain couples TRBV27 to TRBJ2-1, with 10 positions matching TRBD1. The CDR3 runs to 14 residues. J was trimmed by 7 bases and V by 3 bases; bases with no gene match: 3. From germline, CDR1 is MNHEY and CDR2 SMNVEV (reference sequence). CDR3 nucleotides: TGTGCCAGCAGTTTCTCGGGACAGGGGAATGAGCAGTTCTTC. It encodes CASSFSGQGNEQFF.

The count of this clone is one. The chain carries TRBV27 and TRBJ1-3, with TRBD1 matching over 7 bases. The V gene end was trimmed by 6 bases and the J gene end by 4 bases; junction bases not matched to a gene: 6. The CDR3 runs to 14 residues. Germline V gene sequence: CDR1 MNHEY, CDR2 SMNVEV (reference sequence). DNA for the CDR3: TGTGCCAGCAGACCACAGGGGTCGGGAAACACCATATATTTT. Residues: CASRPQGSGNTIYF.

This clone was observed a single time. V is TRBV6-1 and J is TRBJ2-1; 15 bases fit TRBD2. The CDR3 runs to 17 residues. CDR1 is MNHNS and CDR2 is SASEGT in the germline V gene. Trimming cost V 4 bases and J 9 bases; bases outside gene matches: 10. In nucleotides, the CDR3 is TGTGCCAGCAGTGGAGTCGGACTAGCGGGGGGGAGGAGTGAGCAGTTCTTC. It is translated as CASSGVGLAGGRSEQFF.

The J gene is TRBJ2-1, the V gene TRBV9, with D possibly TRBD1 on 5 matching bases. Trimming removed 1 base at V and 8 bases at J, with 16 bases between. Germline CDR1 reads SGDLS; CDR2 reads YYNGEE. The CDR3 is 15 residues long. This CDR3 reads CASSVQGPPGHEQFF. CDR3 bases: TGTGCCAGCAGCGTACAGGGCCCCCCCGGGCATGAGCAGTTCTTC.

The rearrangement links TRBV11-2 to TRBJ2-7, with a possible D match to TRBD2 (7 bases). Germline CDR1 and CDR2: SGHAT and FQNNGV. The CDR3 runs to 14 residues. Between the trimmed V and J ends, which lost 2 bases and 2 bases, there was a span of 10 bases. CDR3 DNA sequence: TGTGCCAGCAGCTTACAAGGGGGGGCCTACGAGCAGTACTTC. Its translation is CASSLQGGAYEQYF.

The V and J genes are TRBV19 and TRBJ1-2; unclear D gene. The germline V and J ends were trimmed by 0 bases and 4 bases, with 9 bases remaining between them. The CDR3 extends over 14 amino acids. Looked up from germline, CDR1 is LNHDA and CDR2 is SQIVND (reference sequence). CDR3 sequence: CASSIEAQIYGYTF. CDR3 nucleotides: TGTGCCAGTAGTATAGAGGCACAGATCTATGGCTACACCTTC. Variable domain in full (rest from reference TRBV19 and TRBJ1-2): DGGITQSPKYLFRKEGQNVTLSCEQNLNHDAMYWYRQDPGQGLRLIYYSQIVNDFQKGDIAEGYSVSREKKESFPLTVTSAQKNPTAFYLCASSIEAQIYGYTFGSGTRLTVV.

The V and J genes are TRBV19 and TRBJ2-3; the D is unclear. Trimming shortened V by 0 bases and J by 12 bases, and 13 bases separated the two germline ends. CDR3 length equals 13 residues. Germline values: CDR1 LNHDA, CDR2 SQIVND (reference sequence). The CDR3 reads CASSIDRGSSQYF. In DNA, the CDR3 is TGTGCCAGTAGTATAGATCGAGGCAGCTCTCAGTATTTT.

The CDR3 DNA reads as TGTGCCAGCAGTTACGGGAGCGGGGGGGCCTTCTCGACCCAGTACTTC. Its protein product is CASSYGSGGAFSTQYF. The V call is TRBV6-5, the J call TRBJ2-5, with 10 bases matching TRBD2. The CDR3 has 16 amino acids. Trimming took 2 bases from V and 7 from J; bases not matched to a gene: 10. CDR1 and CDR2 from the germline V gene are MNHEY and SVGAGI.

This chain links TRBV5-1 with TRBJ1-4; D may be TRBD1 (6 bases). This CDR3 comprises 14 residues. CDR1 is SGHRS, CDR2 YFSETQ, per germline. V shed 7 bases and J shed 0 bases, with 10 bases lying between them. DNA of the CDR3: TGCGCCAGCGCACAGGGTGCAACTAATGAAAAACTGTTTTTT. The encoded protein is CASAQGATNEKLFF.

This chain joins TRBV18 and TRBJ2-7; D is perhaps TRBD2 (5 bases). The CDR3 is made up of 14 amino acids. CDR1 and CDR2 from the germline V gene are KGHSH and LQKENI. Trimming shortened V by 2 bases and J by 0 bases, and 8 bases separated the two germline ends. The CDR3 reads CASSPGESSYEQYF. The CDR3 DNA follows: TGTGCCAGCTCACCAGGGGAGAGCTCCTACGAGCAGTACTTC. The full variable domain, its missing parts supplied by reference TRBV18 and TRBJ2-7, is NAGVMQNPRHLVRRRGQEARLRCSPMKGHSHVYWYRQLPEEGLKFMVYLQKENIIDESGMPKERFSAEFPKEGPSILRIQQVVRGDSAAYFCASSPGESSYEQYFGPGTRLTVT.

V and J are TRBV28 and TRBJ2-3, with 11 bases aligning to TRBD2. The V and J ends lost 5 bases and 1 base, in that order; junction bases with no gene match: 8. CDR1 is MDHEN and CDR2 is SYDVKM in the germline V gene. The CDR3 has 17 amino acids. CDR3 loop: CASSLSGLAGGTDTQYF. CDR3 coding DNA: TGTGCCAGCAGTCTCTCTGGACTAGCGGGTGGCACAGATACGCAGTATTTT.

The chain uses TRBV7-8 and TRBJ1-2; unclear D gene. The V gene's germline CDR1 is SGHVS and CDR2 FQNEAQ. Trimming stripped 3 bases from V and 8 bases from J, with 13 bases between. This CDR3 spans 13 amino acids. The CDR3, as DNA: TGTGCCAGCAGCTTCGAGACCGTGAGGGGCTACACCTTC. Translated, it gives CASSFETVRGYTF.

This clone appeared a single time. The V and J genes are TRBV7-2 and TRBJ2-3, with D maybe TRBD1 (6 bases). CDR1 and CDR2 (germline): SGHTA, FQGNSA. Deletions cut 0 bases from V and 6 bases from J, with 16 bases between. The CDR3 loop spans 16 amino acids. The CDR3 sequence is CASSLAFGTTLDTQYF. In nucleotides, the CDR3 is TGTGCCAGCAGCTTAGCGTTTGGGACAACGCTCGATACGCAGTATTTT.

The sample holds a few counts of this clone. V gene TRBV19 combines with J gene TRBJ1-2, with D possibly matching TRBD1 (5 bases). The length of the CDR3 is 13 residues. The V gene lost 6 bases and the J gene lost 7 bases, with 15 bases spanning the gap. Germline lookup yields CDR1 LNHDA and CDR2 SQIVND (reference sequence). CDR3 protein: CASRPQGISGYTF. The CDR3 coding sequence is TGTGCCAGTAGGCCCCAGGGAATAAGTGGCTACACCTTC.

CDR3 DNA sequence: TGCGCCAGCAGCCAGGCCGGCGGGGTTCGGCTTAATGAGCAGTTCTTC. Translating gives CASSQAGGVRLNEQFF. The J gene is TRBJ2-1, the V gene TRBV4-3; D may be TRBD2 (6 bases). The V and J ends lost 3 bases and 7 bases respectively, with 19 bases between them. The germline V gene encodes CDR1 LGHNA and CDR2 YSLEER. The CDR3 runs to 16 residues.

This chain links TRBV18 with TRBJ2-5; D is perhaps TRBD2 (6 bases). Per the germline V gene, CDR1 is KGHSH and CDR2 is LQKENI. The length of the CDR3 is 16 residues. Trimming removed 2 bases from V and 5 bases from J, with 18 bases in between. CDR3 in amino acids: CASSPNTATGGETQYF. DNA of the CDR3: TGTGCCAGCTCACCAAACACGGCAACTGGGGGGGAGACCCAGTACTTC.

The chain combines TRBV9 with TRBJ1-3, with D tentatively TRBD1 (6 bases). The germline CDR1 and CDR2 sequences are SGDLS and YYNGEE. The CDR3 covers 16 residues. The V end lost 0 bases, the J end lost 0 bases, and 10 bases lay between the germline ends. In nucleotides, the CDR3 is TGTGCCAGCAGCGTAGGGGGGCGGAACTCTGGAAACACCATATATTTT. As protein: CASSVGGRNSGNTIYF. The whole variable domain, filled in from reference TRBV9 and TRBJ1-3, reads DSGVTQTPKHLITATGQRVTLRCSPRSGDLSVYWYQQSLDQGLQFLIQYYNGEERAKGNILERFSAQQFPDLHSELNLSSLELGDSALYFCASSVGGRNSGNTIYFGEGSWLTVV.

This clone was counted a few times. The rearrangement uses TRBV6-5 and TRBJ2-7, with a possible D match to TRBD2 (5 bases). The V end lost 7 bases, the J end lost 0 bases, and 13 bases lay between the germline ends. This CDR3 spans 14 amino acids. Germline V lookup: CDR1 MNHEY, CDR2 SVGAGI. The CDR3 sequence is CASTPAGVSYEQYF. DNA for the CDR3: TGTGCCAGCACCCCTGCCGGGGTCTCCTACGAGCAGTACTTC.

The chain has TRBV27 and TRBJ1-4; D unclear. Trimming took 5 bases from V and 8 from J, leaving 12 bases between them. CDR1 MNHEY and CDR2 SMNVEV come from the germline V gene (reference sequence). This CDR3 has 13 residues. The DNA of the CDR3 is TGTGCCAGCAGTCAGAGGGAACGGGAAAAACTGTTTTTT. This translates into CASSQREREKLFF.

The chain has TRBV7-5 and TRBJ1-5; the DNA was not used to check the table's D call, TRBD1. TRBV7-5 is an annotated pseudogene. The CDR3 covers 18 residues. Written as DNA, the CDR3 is TGTGTCAGAAGGGCCCCGGATCGACAGCTCGAAGGCAATCAGCCCCAGCATTTT. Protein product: CVRRAPDRQLEGNQPQHF.

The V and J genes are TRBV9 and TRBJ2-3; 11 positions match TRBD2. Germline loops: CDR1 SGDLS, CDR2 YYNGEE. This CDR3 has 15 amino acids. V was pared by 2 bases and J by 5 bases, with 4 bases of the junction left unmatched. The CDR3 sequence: CASSVSGGEEDTQYF. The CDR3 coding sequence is TGTGCCAGCAGCGTTAGCGGGGGGGAGGAAGATACGCAGTATTTT.

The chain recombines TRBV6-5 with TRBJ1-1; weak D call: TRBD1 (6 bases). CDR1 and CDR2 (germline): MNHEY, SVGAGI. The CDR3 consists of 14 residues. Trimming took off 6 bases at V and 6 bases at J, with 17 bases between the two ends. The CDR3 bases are TGTGCCAGCAGCCCCTCCGGGGGGCGGCCTGAAGCTTTCTTT. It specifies CASSPSGGRPEAFF.

CDR3 DNA: TGTGCCAGCAATGGGCAGGGTCACACTGAAGCTTTCTTT. Translated, it gives CASNGQGHTEAFF. The V gene is TRBV9, the J gene TRBJ1-1, with D maybe TRBD1 (5 bases). This CDR3 comprises 13 residues. Germline CDR1 reads SGDLS; CDR2 reads YYNGEE. Trimming took off 6 bases at V and 3 bases at J, with 12 bases between the two ends.

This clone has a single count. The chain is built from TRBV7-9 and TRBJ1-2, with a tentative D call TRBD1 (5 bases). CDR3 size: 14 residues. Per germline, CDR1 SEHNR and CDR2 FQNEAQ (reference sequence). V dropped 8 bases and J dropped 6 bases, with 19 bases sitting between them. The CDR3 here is CASRWGDRKNGYTF. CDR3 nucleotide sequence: TGTGCCAGCCGCTGGGGGGACCGCAAGAATGGCTACACCTTC. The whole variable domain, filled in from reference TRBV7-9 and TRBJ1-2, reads DTGVSQNPRHKITKRGQNVTFRCDPISEHNRLYWYRQTLGQGPEFLTYFQNEAQLEKSRLLSDRFSAERPKGSFSTLEIQRTEQGDSAMYLCASRWGDRKNGYTFGSGTRLTVV.

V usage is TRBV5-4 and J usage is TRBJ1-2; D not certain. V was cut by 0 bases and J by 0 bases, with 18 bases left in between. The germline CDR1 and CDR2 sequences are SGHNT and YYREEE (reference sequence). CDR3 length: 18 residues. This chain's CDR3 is CASSLDLRPGDTNYGYTF. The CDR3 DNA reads TGTGCCAGCAGCTTGGATCTCCGCCCCGGGGATACTAACTATGGCTACACCTTC.

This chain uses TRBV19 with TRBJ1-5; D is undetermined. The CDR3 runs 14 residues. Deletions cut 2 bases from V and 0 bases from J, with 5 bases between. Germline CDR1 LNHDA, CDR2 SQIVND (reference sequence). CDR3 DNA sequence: TGTGCCAGTAGTATACCCTATAGCAATCAGCCCCAGCATTTT. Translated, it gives CASSIPYSNQPQHF. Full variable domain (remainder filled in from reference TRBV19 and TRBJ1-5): DGGITQSPKYLFRKEGQNVTLSCEQNLNHDAMYWYRQDPGQGLRLIYYSQIVNDFQKGDIAEGYSVSREKKESFPLTVTSAQKNPTAFYLCASSIPYSNQPQHFGDGTRLSIL.